This TCR beta chain was documented in a study of Ad26.COV2.S vaccination and SARS-CoV-2 variants. Study-level information: It was the COV1001 Ad26.COV2.S trial arm that included the donor. Ad26.COV2.S was injected intramuscularly once or twice, 56 days apart. The study's findings and limits: The authors reported substantial breadth in spike-specific CD8+ and CD4+ T cell responses after vaccination.

About this clone: Its specificity is unknown.

Data came from immunoSEQ multiplex PCR; TCRdb stores just in-frame clones and leaves some out. The repertoire holds fewer than 400,000 clones, with 86% as singletons. Germline V CDR1 and CDR2: MNHNY, SVGAGI (reference sequence). The V and J ends lost 2 bases and 3 bases respectively, with 7 bases between them. The CDR3 contains 14 residues. Stated treatment: approximately 18 received Ad26.COV2.S at low or high dose, single or two shots; 5 received placebo; per-sample allocation not given. Vaccine and placebo recipients were sampled on day 63 after the first injection. An Ad26 vector expressing Wuhan-strain SARS-CoV-2 spike constituted the vaccine.

The specimen was peripheral blood, collected in a trial of Ad26.COV2.S vaccine versus placebo. The chain uses TRBV6-6 and TRBJ2-2; D remains ambiguous. This TCR came from a person between 18 and 59 years old who received the Ad26.COV2.S COVID-19 vaccine or a placebo. DNA of the CDR3: TGTGCCAGCAGTTACAATACAGACACCGGGGAGCTGTTTTTT. Its translation: CASSYNTDTGELFF.